This T cell receptor beta chain was recovered during a study of shared clonotypes between healthy human individuals. Across several immunoSEQ plates, the genomic DNA of each subset was split evenly. Data came from immunoSEQ multiplex PCR; TCRdb stores just in-frame clones and leaves some out. This sample has 2,500,000 or so clones, with roughly nine tenths found just once. J gave up 5 bases and V 4 bases, and 6 bases lay outside the gene matches. The germline CDR1 and CDR2 sequences are SGDLS and YYNGEE. The CDR3 runs 14 residues. As regards this clone: Its specificity is not known.

Study-wide results and limits: Rarefaction showed that sequencing of sorted subsets was incomplete (despite large depth).

This TCR came from a man between 18 and 35 years old in good health. Sequencing input: naive CD4+ T cells sorted from blood. Subset indicated: CD45RA+ positively selected. The genes are TRBV9 and TRBJ2-1; TRBD1 agrees at 7 bases. CDR3 sequence: CASSTPGTDNEQFF. The CDR3 DNA reads as TGTGCCAGCAGCACCCCCGGGACAGACAATGAGCAGTTCTTC.